This T cell receptor (beta chain) is from a study of shared clonotypes between healthy human individuals. Using immunoSEQ multiplex PCR, the repertoire was profiled, and TCRdb retains in-frame clones only, with some absent. The repertoire holds some 1 million clones, with under 80% as singletons. This clone appeared a single time. The CDR3 is 15 residues long. V gave up 2 bases and J gave up 4 bases; unmatched junction bases: 10. Germline V gene sequence: CDR1 GTSNPN, CDR2 SVGIG (reference sequence). The sample taken for sequencing was memory CD4+ T cells sorted from blood. Subset defined: CD45RA-negative fraction. The clonotype was recovered from a man aged 18 to 30 in good health. The J gene is TRBJ2-7, the V gene TRBV30; TRBD1 matches 8 bases. CDR3 in DNA: TGTGCCTGGAGTCCTTCCGGGACAGGTTCGTACGAGCAGTACTTC. Translation gives CAWSPSGTGSYEQYF.